Below are 3 T cell receptor beta chains sequenced from a single sample in a study of T cells in Graves' hyperthyroidism and ophthalmopathy (dated by TCRdb to between 2018 and 2021). Libraries came from multiplex PCR. The data were produced on an Illumina HiSeq 2000. The TCR beta CDR3 regions were amplified from the RNA transcripts. For the first round of RT-PCR on the TCR CDR3, the HTBI primer set was used together with the Qiagen OneStep RT-PCR kit. TCRdb redid the processing of the public reads, applying fastp at Q25 and MiXCR, and retained in-frame beta chains. Entries that share a CDR3 protein sequence are merged under the most common genes and DNA. The sample table records under 350,000 distinct CDR3 sequences; over 15% of these occur just once. Around 58% of the sample is taken by the ten largest. Sequenced sample: blood. These receptors were collected from a woman in her fifties or sixties with Graves' ophthalmopathy.

At least ten counts were recorded for this clonotype. V gene TRBV20-1 combines with J gene TRBJ2-1, with 9 positions matching TRBD1. Germline V gene lookup returns CDR1 DFQATT and CDR2 SNEGSKA (reference sequence). The CDR3 is 13 residues long. The junction had 9 bases not matched to a gene; V was cut back by 5 bases and J by 10 bases. The CDR3 loop reads CSAGDRVAGEQFF. For the CDR3, the DNA is TGCAGTGCTGGGGACAGGGTGGCAGGGGAGCAGTTCTTC.

This clonotype occurred many times. V is TRBV10-1 and J is TRBJ1-6; D remains ambiguous. The CDR3 is made up of 13 amino acids. Trimming took off 6 bases at V and 8 bases at J, with 11 bases between the two ends. Germline V CDR1 and CDR2: WNHNN, SYGVQD (reference sequence). The CDR3 is CASSENLHSPLHF. In nucleotides, the CDR3 is TGCGCCAGCAGCGAGAACCTGCATTCACCCCTCCACTTT.

This clonotype was counted only a few times. A much larger clone is a single base away; this may be a read error. This chain joins TRBV6-2 or TRBV6-3 and TRBJ2-5; 7 bases align to TRBD1. CDR1 is MNHEY, CDR2 SVGEGT, per germline. This CDR3 has 15 amino acids. The ends lost 5 bases at V and 3 bases at J; junction bases unmatched: 9. The CDR3 DNA is TGTGCCAGCAGTGGGAAAAACAGGGGAAAAGAGACCCAGTACTTC. It encodes CASSGKNRGKETQYF.